The 21 T cell receptor beta chains below all came from one sample that was sequenced in a study of early T cells in non-severe SARS-CoV-2 infection. TCRdb reprocessed the 5' RACE reads with MiXCR, giving one entry per CDR3 protein. The table records under 85,000 distinct CDR3 sequences, roughly 9.5% of them present only once. Specimen: whole blood. The origin of the receptors is an adult who was a healthcare worker with PCR-confirmed SARS-CoV-2 infection or an uninfected control (not recorded which).

V usage is TRBV4-2 and J usage is TRBJ2-1; 7 bases line up with TRBD2. J was trimmed by 4 bases and V by 0 bases; bases with no gene match: 6. Germline CDR1 is LGHNA and CDR2 is YNFKEQ. The CDR3 has 16 residues. The DNA of the CDR3 is TGTGCCAGCAGCCAAGAATCGCGGGAGAGTTACAATGAGCAGTTCTTC. Protein product: CASSQESRESYNEQFF.

This clonotype was found many times. The chain combines TRBV29-1 with TRBJ2-1, with D perhaps TRBD1 (7 bases). Germline lookup yields CDR1 SQVTM and CDR2 ANQGSEA. V lost 3 bases and J 14 bases, leaving 14 bases between the germline ends. The CDR3 sequence is 11 residues long. Here the CDR3 DNA reads TGCAGCGTTGACAGGGGGGAGATTAAGTTCTTC. Protein sequence: CSVDRGEIKFF.

This clonotype was found many times. The CDR3 loop reads CSASWGSSIYGYTF. The CDR3 DNA sequence: TGCAGTGCTAGTTGGGGCTCCTCTATTTATGGCTACACCTTC. The rearrangement joins TRBV20-1 to TRBJ1-2, with D tentatively TRBD1 (5 bases). There are 14 residues in the CDR3. CDR1 and CDR2 (germline): DFQATT, SNEGSKA (reference sequence). V lost 3 bases and J lost 5, with 16 bases in between.

This clonotype was counted many times. V gene TRBV5-1 combines with J gene TRBJ2-3; 11 bases line up with TRBD1. The CDR3 extends over 16 amino acids. The V gene's germline CDR1 is SGHRS and CDR2 YFSETQ. The junction had 7 bases not matched to a gene; V was cut back by 3 bases and J by 4 bases. The CDR3 here is CASSYPGTGGADTQYF. The DNA for the CDR3 is TGCGCCAGCAGCTATCCCGGGACAGGGGGGGCAGATACGCAGTATTTT. The variable domain in full, with the rest retrieved from reference TRBV5-1 and TRBJ2-3, is KAGVTQTPRYLIKTRGQQVTLSCSPISGHRSVSWYQQTPGQGLQFLFEYFSETQRNKGNFPGRFSGRQFSNSRSEMNVSTLELGDSALYLCASSYPGTGGADTQYFGPGTRLTVL.

This clonotype was seen only a few times. This sequence joins TRBV5-1 and TRBJ2-7; a possible D gene is TRBD1 (6 bases). Germline V gives CDR1 SGHRS, CDR2 YFSETQ. V was shortened by 4 bases and J by 5 bases, with 19 bases between the two germline ends. The CDR3 has 15 residues. The CDR3 is CASSPVTGRRDEQYF. The CDR3 DNA follows: TGCGCCAGCAGCCCCGTAACAGGGCGGCGGGACGAGCAGTACTTC.

This clonotype was observed at least ten times. V and J are TRBV20-1 and TRBJ2-3; D may be TRBD1 (5 bases). The CDR3 spans 14 residues. V dropped 5 bases and J dropped 1 base, with 13 bases sitting between them. Germline V gene lookup returns CDR1 DFQATT and CDR2 SNEGSKA (reference sequence). CDR3 DNA sequence: TGCAGTGCTCCCGACGGCAGGGGCACAGATACGCAGTATTTT. Encoded protein: CSAPDGRGTDTQYF.

The genes are TRBV5-6 and TRBJ1-3; perhaps TRBD1 as D (6 bases). CDR3 size: 15 residues. V gave up 1 base and J gave up 2 bases, with 10 bases separating them. Germline V lookup: CDR1 SGHDT, CDR2 YYEEEE. The CDR3 loop reads CASSLRGTTGNTIYF. CDR3 in DNA: TGTGCCAGCAGCTTGAGGGGGACTACTGGAAACACCATATATTTT.

The chain carries TRBV6-1 and TRBJ1-6; 7 positions agree with TRBD1. The CDR3 is made up of 13 amino acids. With V trimmed by 6 bases and J by 7 bases, 3 bases remained unmatched. Germline loops: CDR1 MNHNS, CDR2 SASEGT. CDR3 in DNA: TGTGCCAGCAGAGGACAGGCGAATTCACCCCTCCACTTT. This gives the protein CASRGQANSPLHF.

This clonotype was recorded a few times. The chain has TRBV12-3 or TRBV12-4 and TRBJ2-3, with D possibly matching TRBD2 (6 bases). This CDR3 region has 12 residues. V lost 10 bases and J lost 2, with 10 bases in between. CDR3 DNA: TGTGCCACGGGGACTGCCACAGATACGCAGTATTTT. The encoded protein is CATGTATDTQYF.

This clonotype appeared many times. The rearrangement joins TRBV18 to TRBJ2-1, with 7 bases lining up with TRBD2. V shed 0 bases, J shed 8 bases, and the junction held 4 bases outside the gene matches. This CDR3 has 14 residues. The germline CDR1 and CDR2 sequences are KGHSH and LQKENI. The CDR3 coding sequence is TGTGCCAGCTCACCACCGAATAGCGGGTATGAGCAGTTCTTC. Protein sequence: CASSPPNSGYEQFF.

This clonotype has more than one count but fewer than ten. The J gene is TRBJ2-5, the V gene TRBV19; D is unresolved. CDR1 is LNHDA and CDR2 is SQIVND in the germline V gene (reference sequence). This CDR3 spans 13 amino acids. V lost 3 bases, J lost 4 bases, and 9 bases lay in between. CDR3 in DNA: TGTGCCAGTAGTATCGGAAGGCGAGAGACCCAGTACTTC. Translation: CASSIGRRETQYF.

The chain uses TRBV7-9 and TRBJ2-1; D call uncertain. The CDR3 runs 14 residues. Trimming removed 4 bases at V and 4 bases at J, with 11 bases between. From germline, CDR1 is SEHNR and CDR2 FQNEAQ (reference sequence). This CDR3 is CASSWFTEYNEQFF. The CDR3 nucleotides are TGTGCCAGCAGCTGGTTTACGGAATACAATGAGCAGTTCTTC. Filled out from reference TRBV7-9 and TRBJ2-1, the complete variable domain reads DTGVSQNPRHKITKRGQNVTFRCDPISEHNRLYWYRQTLGQGPEFLTYFQNEAQLEKSRLLSDRFSAERPKGSFSTLEIQRTEQGDSAMYLCASSWFTEYNEQFFGPGTRLTVL.

This clonotype has ten or more counts. CDR3 bases: TGTGCCAGCTCACCACAGACGGTTTTAGACCAACGAAGGAACATTCAGTACTTC. Residues: CASSPQTVLDQRRNIQYF. This chain connects TRBV18 to TRBJ2-4; D remains unclear. From germline, CDR1 is KGHSH and CDR2 LQKENI. The CDR3 is 18 amino acids. The ends were cut back, 1 base at V and 7 bases at J, with 23 bases in the middle.

This clonotype was observed many times. This chain joins TRBV6-2 or TRBV6-3 and TRBJ2-7; 10 nucleotides line up with TRBD2. V was pared by 0 bases and J by 4 bases, with 9 bases of the junction left unmatched. CDR1 and CDR2 from the germline V gene are MNHEY and SVGEGT. This CDR3 is built from 17 residues. For the CDR3, the DNA is TGTGCCAGCAGTTACTCAAGGCGACTAGCGGGCCTGTACGAGCAGTACTTC. Translating gives CASSYSRRLAGLYEQYF.

V and J are TRBV9 and TRBJ1-1; no reliable D call. This CDR3 has 14 amino acids. Per germline, CDR1 SGDLS and CDR2 YYNGEE. V lost 0 bases and J 3 bases, leaving 9 bases between the germline ends. The CDR3 region is CASSVEPEYTEAFF. CDR3 nucleotides: TGTGCCAGCAGCGTAGAGCCAGAGTACACTGAAGCTTTCTTT.

This clonotype occurred many times. V usage is TRBV12-3 or TRBV12-4 and J usage is TRBJ2-3, with D perhaps matching TRBD2 (5 bases). The CDR3 is made up of 16 amino acids. V lost 3 bases and J lost 2, with 15 bases in between. This chain's CDR3 is CASSLGVQSYTDTQYF. The DNA for the CDR3 is TGTGCCAGCAGTTTGGGAGTACAGAGTTACACAGATACGCAGTATTTT.

DNA for the CDR3: TGTGCCACCAAACCAGGAATCGATGAGCAGTTCTTC. Translation gives CATKPGIDEQFF. The rearrangement uses TRBV10-3 and TRBJ2-1; D uncertain. In germline, CDR1 is ENHRY, CDR2 SYGVKD. This CDR3 comprises 12 residues. V was trimmed by 10 bases and J by 8 bases, leaving 15 bases between them.

Many counts were recorded for this clonotype. CDR3 nucleotide sequence: TGTGCCAGCAGTACCAGGGACAGGAGCTCCTACGAGCAGTACTTC. It translates to CASSTRDRSSYEQYF. This chain connects TRBV2 to TRBJ2-7; the match to TRBD1 covers 8 bases. CDR1 is SNHLY, CDR2 FYNNEI, per germline. The CDR3 extends over 15 amino acids. With 5 bases clipped from V and 0 bases from J, the junction kept 6 bases outside the gene matches.

This clonotype was seen ten or more times. CDR3 nucleotide sequence: TGCGCCAGCAGTGCGGGAGCCAGGGATGAGCAGTTCTTC. Amino acids: CASSAGARDEQFF. This rearrangement joins TRBV10-1 to TRBJ2-1; TRBD2 is a possible D gene (6 bases). Trimming pared 4 bases from V and 8 bases from J, leaving 12 bases between. Germline V gives CDR1 WNHNN, CDR2 SYGVQD (reference sequence). This CDR3 is 13 amino acids long.

This clonotype was recorded a few times. The gene calls are TRBV29-1 and TRBJ2-6; D is undetermined. Trimming shortened V by 7 bases and J by 1 base, and 20 bases separated the two germline ends. Germline-derived CDR1 and CDR2 are SQVTM and ANQGSEA. The CDR3 is made up of 17 amino acids. The CDR3 nucleotides are TGCAGCGCCGTGGCAGGATATATAGAATCTGGGGCCAACGTCCTGACTTTC. It codes for CSAVAGYIESGANVLTF.

Many counts were recorded for this clonotype. V gene TRBV10-3 combines with J gene TRBJ2-5, with TRBD1 matching over 8 bases. The ends lost 4 bases at V and 4 bases at J; junction bases unmatched: 2. The length of the CDR3 is 13 residues. Germline V gene data show CDR1 as ENHRY and CDR2 as SYGVKD. The CDR3 DNA sequence: TGTGCCATCAGTGCAGGGACAGGAGAGACCCAGTACTTC. This encodes CAISAGTGETQYF.